This entry describes one T cell receptor (beta chain). The antigen remains undetermined. Triplicate sorts of 300,000 cells per CD8+ subset. These data are taken from a study of CXCR3-negative and CXCR3-positive naive CD8 T cells. Study-level points and caveats: Hydrophobicity of TRB CDR3s was greater in CXCR3-positive naive cells than in CXCR3-negative naive cells. Diversity proved comparably high across both naive subsets and much lower in memory CD8+ cells. Similar TRBV-TRBJ usage was seen in naive cells (both CXCR3-negative and CXCR3-positive), but memory cells differed.

CDR1 and CDR2 (germline): MNHNS, SASEGT. The CDR3 totals 15 residues. Via 5' RACE with UMI labels, TRB cDNA libraries were prepared. TCRdb re-called the 5' RACE reads; every CDR3 protein appears as one record, without DNA. This sample's table reports some 130,000 distinct CDR3 sequences. The chain joins TRBV6-1 to TRBJ2-7; TCRdb reports TRBD1, a call that lacks DNA to check it against. Sequenced: naive CXCR3+ CD8+ T cells from blood. Subset given: CD45RO-CCR7+CD27+CD95- naive CD8+ T cells expressing CXCR3 (TNR3+). This clonotype originated in a human donor in good health. Some clones in this sample may be carry-over from other donors' samples. CDR3 region: CASSAHLDRPYEQYF.